This T cell receptor (beta chain) came from a study of monozygotic twins with inflammatory bowel disease (dated by TCRdb to the late 2010s). Turning to the overall study: The full study comprised around 28 monozygotic twin pairs: nine German pairs (four IBD-concordant, five IBD-discordant) and 19 IBD-discordant Danish pairs. Each individual had, on average, about 151 000 unique TCRalpha sequences and 181 000 unique TCRbeta sequences available for analysis. Within discordant pairs, disease-associated traits were sought mainly by comparing IBD patients with their genetically identical healthy co-twins. Overall study results and their limits: No difference in repertoire similarity was observed between concordant and discordant twins, possibly owing to limited statistical power. Background noise and inter-individual variability may have been introduced into the repertoires by the differing immunosuppressive treatments among patients. No single strong signal or clonotype linked to IBD turned up in the results, so the idea that one exists was not supported. A decrease in TCRbeta repertoire diversity, as measured by inverse Simpson index, was observed in IBD patients compared with their healthy co-twins. The analysis was unable to tell apart different T cell subtypes. Compared with healthy twins, IBD patients shared fewer clonotypes with other individuals, and the difference was most pronounced in patients with signs of disease activity.

The CDR3 runs 16 amino acids, cysteine and phenylalanine included. The DNA is not on file. The germline V gene sets CDR1 to SGHRS and CDR2 to YFSETQ. The library was obtained by 5' RACE. For each TCR library, 3,500 to 4,500 ng of total RNA was used. For each sample, cDNA was synthesized in eight separate reactions using SMARTScribe reverse transcriptase. During cDNA synthesis, template switching introduced unique molecular identifiers that contained a 6-nucleotide sample barcode. TCRalpha and TCRbeta cDNA was amplified in two nested PCRs of approximately 17 and 9 cycles, and bead purification was carried out after each PCR. Before amplification, the cDNA was treated with uracil DNA-glycosylase and purified using the QIAquick PCR purification kit. In the second PCR, Illumina TruSeq-compatible adapters and sample-specific barcodes were added. TapeStation and Qubit were used to check library quality and concentration, and roughly 5.5 ng of each library was pooled. The pooled libraries were sequenced with 2 x 100 bp reads and custom sequencing primers on an Illumina HiSeq2500 single-index Rapid Run. The original pipeline was this. MiGEC version 1.2.6 was used for UMI-based consensus assembly, which corrected PCR and sequencing errors. MiXCR version 2.1.1 was used for V(D)J alignment, clonotype assembly and CDR3 extraction. To normalise gene usage, clonotype sharing and MAIT/NKT TCR abundance, the analysis used the top 1000, 10 000 and 20 000 clonotypes per sample. After downsampling to 27 000 UMIs, diversity was calculated as the inverse Simpson index using the vegan R package. Paired Mann-Whitney U tests on discordant twin pairs were used, with Benjamini-Hochberg multiple-testing correction. Reprocessed by TCRdb, the reads give a single entry per CDR3 protein sequence, without DNA. Clone size and V and J calls follow TCRdb, not the original study. The table held for this sample gives tens of thousands of distinct CDR3 sequences. 7.4% of the sample lies in the top ten.

Details on this clonotype: Its antigen is currently not known.

From each donor, a roughly 2.6 ml peripheral blood sample was collected into PAXgene tubes and stored at -80 degrees C. Without T cell sorting, total RNA was isolated from whole blood using the PAXgene blood miRNA kit on an automated QIAcube. Peripheral blood from monozygotic twin pairs concordant or discordant for inflammatory bowel disease was subjected to deep TCRalpha and TCRbeta repertoire profiling with unique molecular barcoding. For every twin pair, smoking habits were documented, and each individual was categorised as a current, former or never smoker. The sample consisted of blood. The chain is assembled from TRBV5-1 and TRBJ2-1. The origin of this receptor is a human donor with ulcerative colitis or Crohn's disease, or a healthy co-twin of an affected twin (not recorded which). The CDR3 region reads CASSLEFSFNYNEQFF.